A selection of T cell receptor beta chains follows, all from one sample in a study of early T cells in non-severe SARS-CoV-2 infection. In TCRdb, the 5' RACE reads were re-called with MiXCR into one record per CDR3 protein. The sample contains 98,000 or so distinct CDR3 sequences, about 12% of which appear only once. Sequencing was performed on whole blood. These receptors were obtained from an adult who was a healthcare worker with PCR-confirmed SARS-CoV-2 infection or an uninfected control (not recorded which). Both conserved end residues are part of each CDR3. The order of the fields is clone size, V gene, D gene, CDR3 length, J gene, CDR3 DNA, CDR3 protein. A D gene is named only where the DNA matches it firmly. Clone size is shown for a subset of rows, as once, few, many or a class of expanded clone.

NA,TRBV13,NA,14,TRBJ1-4,TGTGCCAGCAGCTCCCGAGGAGTTAATGAAAAACTGTTTTTT,CASSSRGVNEKLFF
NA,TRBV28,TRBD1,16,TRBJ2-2,TGTGCCAGCAGTTTAAGGCGCGGACAGGGGACCGGGGAGCTGTTTTTT,CASSLRRGQGTGELFF
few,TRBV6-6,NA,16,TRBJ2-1,TGTGCCAGCAGTTCCCCTATCGCGGTCTCCTACAATGAGCAGTTCTTC,CASSSPIAVSYNEQFF
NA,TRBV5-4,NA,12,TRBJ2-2,TGTGCCAGCAGCGTAAACACCGGGGAGCTGTTTTTT,CASSVNTGELFF
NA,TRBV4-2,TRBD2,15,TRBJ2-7,TGTGCCAGCAGCCAAGATCTAGCGGGACACTACGAGCAGTACTTC,CASSQDLAGHYEQYF
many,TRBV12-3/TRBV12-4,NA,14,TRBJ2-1,TGTGCCAGCAGTTTAGCGCAGACCATGGGTGAGCAGTTCTTC,CASSLAQTMGEQFF
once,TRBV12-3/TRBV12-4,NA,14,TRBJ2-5,TGTGCCAGCAGTTTAAGGATTAGCCAAGAGACCCAGTACTTC,CASSLRISQETQYF
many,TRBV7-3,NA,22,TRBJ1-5,TGTGCCAGCAGCCCCAAGGGAGGGTCGTTTTCCCCCGTCCGATATAGCAATCAGCCCCAGCATTTT,CASSPKGGSFSPVRYSNQPQHF
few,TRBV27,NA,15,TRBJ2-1,TGTGCCAGCAGTTTCCGACAGAGCTCCTACAATGAGCAGTTCTTC,CASSFRQSSYNEQFF
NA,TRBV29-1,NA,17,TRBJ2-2,TGCAGCGTCCCAAACTGGGACACAAGGGCGGGCACCGGGGAGCTGTTTTTT,CSVPNWDTRAGTGELFF
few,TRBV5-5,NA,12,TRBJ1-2,TGTGCCAGCAGCTTGTGGACGGATGGCTACACCTTC,CASSLWTDGYTF
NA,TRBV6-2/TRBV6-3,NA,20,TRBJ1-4,TGTGCCAGCAGTTACTCTCCAGGGCGCCTTCGATCGGGAACTAATGAAAAACTGTTTTTT,CASSYSPGRLRSGTNEKLFF
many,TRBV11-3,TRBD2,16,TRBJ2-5,TGTGCCAGCAGCCCTGGGACGGGGGGGTACCAAGAGACCCAGTACTTC,CASSPGTGGYQETQYF
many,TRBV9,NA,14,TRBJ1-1,TGTGCCAGCAGCCCATACAAGGGGAACACTGAAGCTTTCTTT,CASSPYKGNTEAFF
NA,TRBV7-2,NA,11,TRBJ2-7,TGTGCCAGCAGCTCCTTCTACGAGCAGTACTTC,CASSSFYEQYF
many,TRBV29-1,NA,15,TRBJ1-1,TGCAGCGTTGAAGGGGGGTCAGGGTGGTACACTGAAGCTTTCTTT,CSVEGGSGWYTEAFF
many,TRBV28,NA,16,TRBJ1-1,TGTGCCAGCAGGCAATGGAAACAGAGCATGAACACTGAAGCTTTCTTT,CASRQWKQSMNTEAFF
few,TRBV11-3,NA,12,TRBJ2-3,TGTGCCAGCAGCAAGGACACAGATACGCAGTATTTT,CASSKDTDTQYF
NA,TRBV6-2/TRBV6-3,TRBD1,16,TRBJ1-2,TGTGCCAGCAATTCACTCGACAGGGGCCTTAACTATGGCTACACCTTC,CASNSLDRGLNYGYTF
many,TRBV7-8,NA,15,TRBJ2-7,TGTGCCAGCAGCTTAGGTCTGGGGGCAGTCTACGAGCAGTACTTC,CASSLGLGAVYEQYF
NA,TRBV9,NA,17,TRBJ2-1,TGTGCCAGCAGCGCCCCTATAGCCGCGACCTCCTACAATGAGCAGTTCTTC,CASSAPIAATSYNEQFF
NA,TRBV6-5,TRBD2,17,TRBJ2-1,TGTGCCAGCAGTTACTCGGGACTAGCGATATATGACAATGAGCAGTTCTTC,CASSYSGLAIYDNEQFF
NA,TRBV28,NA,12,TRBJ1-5,TGTGCCAGCAGCCAACCACCTTCGGCCCAGCATTTT,CASSQPPSAQHF
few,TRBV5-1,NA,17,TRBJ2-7,TGCGCCAGCAGCTTGGTAGCTGGGGGGCCGAGGGCGGACGAGCAGTACTTC,CASSLVAGGPRADEQYF
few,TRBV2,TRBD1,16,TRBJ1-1,TGTGCCAGCAGTGAACTCGACAGGGGGCGGTACACTGAAGCTTTCTTT,CASSELDRGRYTEAFF
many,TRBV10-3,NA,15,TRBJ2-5,TGTGCCATCAGTGAGCCCGCAGGACGGGCGGAGACCCAGTACTTC,CAISEPAGRAETQYF
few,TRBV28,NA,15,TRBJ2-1,TGTGCCAGCAGTTCCCCCCGGAGCTCCTACAATGAGCAGTTCTTC,CASSSPRSSYNEQFF
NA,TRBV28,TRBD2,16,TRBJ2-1,TGTGCCAGCAGTCCTCCCGGACTAGCGGGAATGAATGAGCAGTTCTTC,CASSPPGLAGMNEQFF